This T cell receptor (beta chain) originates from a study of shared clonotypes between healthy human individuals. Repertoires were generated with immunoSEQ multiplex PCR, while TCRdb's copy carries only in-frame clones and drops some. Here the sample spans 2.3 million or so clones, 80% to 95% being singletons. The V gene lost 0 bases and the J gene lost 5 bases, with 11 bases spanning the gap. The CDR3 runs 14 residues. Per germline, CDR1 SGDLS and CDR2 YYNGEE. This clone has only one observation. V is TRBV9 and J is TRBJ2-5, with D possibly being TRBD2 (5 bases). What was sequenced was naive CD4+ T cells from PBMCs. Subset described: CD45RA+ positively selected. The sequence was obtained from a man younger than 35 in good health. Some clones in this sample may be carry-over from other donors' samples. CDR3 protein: CASSVVGVGETQYF. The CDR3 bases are TGTGCCAGCAGCGTAGTCGGGGTTGGGGAGACCCAGTACTTC.